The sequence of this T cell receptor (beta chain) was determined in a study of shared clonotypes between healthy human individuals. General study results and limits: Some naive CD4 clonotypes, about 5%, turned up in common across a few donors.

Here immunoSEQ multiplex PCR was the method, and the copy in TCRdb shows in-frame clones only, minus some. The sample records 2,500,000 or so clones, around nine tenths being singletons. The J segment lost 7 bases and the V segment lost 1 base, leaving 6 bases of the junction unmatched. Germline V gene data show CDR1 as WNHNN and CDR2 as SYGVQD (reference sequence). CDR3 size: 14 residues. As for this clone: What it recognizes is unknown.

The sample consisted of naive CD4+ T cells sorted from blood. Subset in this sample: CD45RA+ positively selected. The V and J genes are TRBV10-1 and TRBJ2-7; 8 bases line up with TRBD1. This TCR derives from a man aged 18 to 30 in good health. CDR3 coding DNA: TGCGCCAGCAGTGAGTACCAGGGGGCCAGAGAGCAGTACTTC. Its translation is CASSEYQGAREQYF.